Listed below are T cell receptor beta chains from one sample, sequenced in a study of CD8 T cells in Susac syndrome. TCRdb fed the immunoSEQ multiplex PCR reads into MiXCR, producing one record per CDR3 protein. The table lists fewer than 90,000 distinct CDR3 sequences, about 94% of them singletons. The sequenced sample consisted of CD8+ T cells from PBMCs. The source of these receptors is a human donor with Susac syndrome. Each CDR3 is given with its conserved first and last residue. A D gene is named only where the DNA matches it firmly. Size is stated for part of the rows, as once, few or many counts, or as a class when the clone is expanded.

V gene	J gene	D gene	clone size	CDR3 protein	CDR3 DNA
TRBV9	TRBJ2-5	TRBD1	once	CASSPDRGHQETQYF	TGTGCCAGCAGCCCTGACAGGGGGCACCAAGAGACCCAGTACTTC
TRBV5-6	TRBJ2-7	.	.	CASSGDGDYEQYF	TGTGCCAGCAGCGGGGACGGAGACTACGAGCAGTACTTC
TRBV15	TRBJ1-3	.	.	CATSYNSGNTIYF	TGTGCCACCAGCTACAACTCTGGAAACACCATATATTTT
TRBV7-9	TRBJ1-5	.	.	CASSSGVKDNQPQHF	TGTGCCAGCAGCTCGGGTGTAAAGGACAATCAGCCCCAGCATTTT
TRBV2	TRBJ1-5	.	.	CASSPRDNHQPQHF	TGTGCCAGCAGTCCCCGGGACAACCATCAGCCCCAGCATTTT
TRBV15	TRBJ2-7	.	once	CATSRGAEFYEQYF	TGTGCCACCAGCAGAGGTGCGGAGTTCTACGAGCAGTACTTC
TRBV9	TRBJ2-3	.	.	CASNVGTDTQYF	TGTGCCAGCAACGTAGGCACAGATACGCAGTATTTT
TRBV19	TRBJ2-3	.	.	CASSTTGWAQYF	TGTGCCAGTAGTACTACAGGGTGGGCGCAGTATTTT
TRBV6-5	TRBJ1-2	.	.	CASSSDSPYYGYTF	TGTGCCAGCAGTTCTGACAGTCCTTACTATGGCTACACCTTC
TRBV12-3/TRBV12-4	TRBJ2-2	.	.	CASSPTDSPGELFF	TGTGCCAGCAGTCCTACGGACAGCCCCGGGGAGCTGTTTTTT
TRBV27	TRBJ2-7	.	.	CASSQTSSYEQYF	TGTGCCAGCAGCCAGACTAGCTCCTACGAGCAGTACTTC
TRBV12-3/TRBV12-4	TRBJ2-3	.	.	CASAEGPHGTDTQYF	TGTGCCAGCGCCGAGGGGCCCCACGGCACAGATACGCAGTATTTT
TRBV6-4	TRBJ2-2	.	.	CASSESGTGELFF	TGTGCCAGCAGTGAGAGCGGGACCGGGGAGCTGTTTTTT
TRBV30	TRBJ2-1	.	once	CAWSDDLDNEQFF	TGTGCCTGGAGTGACGATTTGGACAATGAGCAGTTCTTC
TRBV5-1	TRBJ1-2	.	.	CASTAGEYGYTF	TGCGCCAGCACAGCAGGGGAATATGGCTACACCTTC
TRBV27	TRBJ1-5	.	once	CASSLMGNQPQHF	TGTGCCAGCAGTTTAATGGGTAATCAGCCCCAGCATTTT
TRBV7-8	TRBJ1-4	.	.	CASSLSVLALGEKLFF	TGTGCCAGCAGCTTATCAGTATTGGCCCTTGGGGAAAAACTGTTTTTT
TRBV27	TRBJ2-2	TRBD2	.	CASSLPPWSGRAPGELFF	TGTGCCAGCAGTTTACCCCCCTGGAGCGGGAGGGCACCCGGGGAGCTGTTTTTT
TRBV24-1	TRBJ1-2	.	.	CATSDLSGESYGYTF	TGTGCCACCAGTGATTTGTCCGGAGAGAGCTATGGCTACACCTTC
TRBV12-3/TRBV12-4	TRBJ1-5	.	.	CASSLTGNQPQHF	TGTGCCAGCAGTTTAACGGGAAATCAGCCCCAGCATTTT
TRBV7-2	TRBJ2-7	.	.	CASSFGLFSYEQYF	TGTGCCAGCAGCTTTGGACTCTTCTCCTACGAGCAGTACTTC
TRBV14	TRBJ2-3	.	.	CASSQDSVVKTPQSTDTQYF	TGTGCCAGCAGCCAAGATTCCGTCGTAAAGACCCCGCAGAGCACAGATACGCAGTATTTT
TRBV4-3	TRBJ2-7	.	once	CASSQAQVSSYEQYF	TGCGCCAGCAGCCAAGCCCAGGTCAGCTCCTACGAGCAGTACTTC
TRBV27	TRBJ1-6	.	.	CASQGDSYNSPLHF	TGTGCCAGCCAAGGGGACTCCTATAATTCACCCCTCCACTTT
TRBV7-9	TRBJ2-7	.	.	CASSTVLIYEQYF	TGTGCCAGCAGTACCGTCCTAATCTACGAGCAGTACTTC
TRBV7-8	TRBJ2-1	TRBD2	.	CASSLVGIAGDEQFF	TGTGCCAGCAGCTTAGTCGGAATAGCGGGTGATGAGCAGTTCTTC
TRBV5-6	TRBJ2-7	.	.	CASSLEVNPYEQYF	TGTGCCAGCAGCTTGGAGGTAAACCCCTACGAGCAGTACTTC
TRBV4-3	TRBJ2-1	.	.	CASSPTALGNEQFF	TGCGCCAGCAGCCCTACGGCGCTAGGGAATGAGCAGTTCTTC
TRBV19	TRBJ2-5	TRBD2	.	CASSIDAGEGETQYF	TGTGCCAGTAGTATAGATGCGGGGGAGGGGGAGACCCAGTACTTC
TRBV7-9	TRBJ2-3	.	.	CASSLSSSGLITDTQYF	TGTGCCAGCAGCTTAAGTTCATCGGGCCTGATCACAGATACGCAGTATTTT
TRBV20-1	TRBJ1-1	TRBD1	.	CSVRGREAFF	TGCAGTGTAAGGGGGCGTGAAGCTTTCTTT
TRBV19	TRBJ1-1	.	.	CASSFWTGTEAFF	TGTGCCAGTAGTTTTTGGACGGGCACTGAAGCTTTCTTT
TRBV11-2	TRBJ2-1	TRBD2	.	CASSLGPGGSYNEQFF	TGTGCCAGCAGCTTAGGGCCGGGAGGCTCCTACAATGAGCAGTTCTTC
TRBV24-1	TRBJ1-1	TRBD1	.	CATETGDESPEAFF	TGTGCCACGGAAACAGGGGACGAATCACCTGAAGCTTTCTTT
TRBV11-1	TRBJ2-1	.	.	CASSQTKGVGRYNEQFF	TGTGCCAGCAGCCAGACGAAAGGGGTTGGAAGATACAATGAGCAGTTCTTC
TRBV7-9	TRBJ2-3	.	.	CASSPLEGKEKSTDTQYF	TGTGCCAGCAGCCCCCTAGAAGGGAAGGAGAAAAGCACAGATACGCAGTATTTT
TRBV30	TRBJ2-7	TRBD2	.	CAWRIGLADSYEQYF	TGTGCCTGGAGAATCGGACTAGCGGACTCCTACGAGCAGTACTTC
TRBV9	TRBJ1-5	.	.	CASSASQGGNQPQHF	TGTGCCAGCAGCGCCAGCCAGGGAGGCAATCAGCCCCAGCATTTT
TRBV7-9	TRBJ1-2	.	.	CASSLREWDGYTF	TGTGCCAGCAGCTTGAGGGAGTGGGACGGCTACACCTTC
TRBV10-3	TRBJ2-3	.	.	CAISELTASTDTQYF	TGTGCCATCAGTGAATTGACAGCTAGCACAGATACGCAGTATTTT
TRBV4-1	TRBJ1-2	.	.	CASSQDGESNYGYTF	TGCGCCAGCAGCCAAGATGGGGAGTCCAACTATGGCTACACCTTC
TRBV30	TRBJ1-5	.	.	CAWSVRTVSNQPQHF	TGTGCCTGGAGTGTACGAACAGTCAGCAATCAGCCCCAGCATTTT
TRBV7-9	TRBJ1-2	.	once	CASSFPDDGYTF	TGTGCCAGCAGCTTCCCCGACGATGGCTACACCTTC
TRBV9	TRBJ2-1	.	.	CASSKTNLQPNEQFF	TGTGCCAGCAGCAAGACTAACCTCCAACCCAATGAGCAGTTCTTC
TRBV4-1	TRBJ2-1	.	.	CASSQEPSRGQFF	TGCGCCAGCAGCCAAGAGCCGAGTCGAGGGCAGTTCTTC
TRBV7-9	TRBJ1-2	.	few	CASSDGYGYTF	TGTGCCAGCAGTGACGGTTATGGCTACACCTTC
TRBV20-1	TRBJ2-1	.	.	CSAKGREYNEQFF	TGCAGTGCTAAGGGCAGGGAATACAATGAGCAGTTCTTC
TRBV3-1	TRBJ2-1	.	.	CASRLEGPYNEQFF	TGTGCCAGCAGATTGGAGGGCCCCTACAATGAGCAGTTCTTC
TRBV5-1	TRBJ2-5	TRBD1	once	CASSSGWTGTETQYF	TGCGCCAGCAGCTCGGGGTGGACAGGGACGGAGACCCAGTACTTC
TRBV6-2/TRBV6-3	TRBJ2-3	TRBD2	.	CASIRSGRATDTQYF	TGTGCCAGCATCCGTAGCGGGAGGGCTACAGATACGCAGTATTTT
TRBV3-1	TRBJ1-1	.	.	CASSQGQRTEAFF	TGTGCCAGCAGCCAAGGACAGCGGACTGAAGCTTTCTTT
TRBV9	TRBJ1-5	.	.	CASSAGGVSNQPQHF	TGTGCCAGCAGCGCTGGCGGGGTTAGCAATCAGCCCCAGCATTTT
TRBV27	TRBJ2-3	TRBD1	.	CASSLSTGQVPQYF	TGTGCCAGCAGTTTATCCACGGGACAGGTACCGCAGTATTTT